Below, 11 T cell receptor beta chains from the same sample are listed, as sequenced in a study of a mutant IDH1 vaccine in newly diagnosed glioma. Regarding time point: week 23, last vaccination. Each vaccine dose was 300 ug of mutant IDH1 20-mer peptide, with topical imiquimod. Sequenced by immunoSEQ multiplex PCR; TCRdb stores in-frame clones only, minus some. Found here are roughly 60,000 clones, approximately 81% of them singletons; the top ten hold under 4.5%. Their specific antigens are unknown. The material was PBMCs, obtained from a glioma patient whose treatment included an IDH1 peptide vaccine. All receptors derive from a young man with glioma.

This chain connects TRBV19 to TRBJ1-1; D is ambiguous. The CDR3 sequence is 13 residues long. Trimming removed 5 bases at V and 0 bases at J, with 7 bases between. Germline CDR1 reads LNHDA; CDR2 reads SQIVND (reference sequence). CDR3 in amino acids: CASSPIMNTEAFF. In DNA, the CDR3 is TGTGCCAGTAGTCCAATAATGAACACTGAAGCTTTCTTT. Together with reference TRBV19 and TRBJ1-1, the CDR3 gives the full variable domain: DGGITQSPKYLFRKEGQNVTLSCEQNLNHDAMYWYRQDPGQGLRLIYYSQIVNDFQKGDIAEGYSVSREKKESFPLTVTSAQKNPTAFYLCASSPIMNTEAFFGQGTRLTVV.

A single count supports this clone. V and J are TRBV4-2 and TRBJ1-1; 10 bases are a match to TRBD1. After removal of 4 bases from V and 2 bases from J, the junction contained 4 bases not matched to a gene. Germline V gene lookup returns CDR1 LGHNA and CDR2 YNFKEQ. The CDR3 is made up of 15 amino acids. The CDR3 reads CASSRGQGINTEAFF. The CDR3 region has the DNA TGTGCCAGCAGCCGGGGACAGGGGATAAACACTGAAGCTTTCTTT.

V usage is TRBV2 and J usage is TRBJ2-7, with TRBD1 identical over 9 bases. Per the germline V gene, CDR1 is SNHLY and CDR2 is FYNNEI. Unmatched junction bases numbered 13, after V lost 7 bases and J lost 6 bases. The CDR3 extends over 15 amino acids. CDR3 protein: CASNSPTGGIREQYF. The DNA for the CDR3 is TGTGCCAGCAATTCCCCGACAGGGGGAATCCGCGAGCAGTACTTC.

The rearrangement links TRBV19 to TRBJ1-6; 10 bases are shared with TRBD1. This CDR3 region has 16 residues. CDR1 and CDR2 (germline): LNHDA, SQIVND (reference sequence). Trimming removed 6 bases from V and 0 bases from J; junction bases left unmatched: 2. The CDR3 protein is CASRGQGSSYNSPLHF. The CDR3 DNA sequence: TGTGCCAGTAGGGGACAGGGGAGCTCCTATAATTCACCCCTCCACTTT. Variable domain in full (rest from reference TRBV19 and TRBJ1-6): DGGITQSPKYLFRKEGQNVTLSCEQNLNHDAMYWYRQDPGQGLRLIYYSQIVNDFQKGDIAEGYSVSREKKESFPLTVTSAQKNPTAFYLCASRGQGSSYNSPLHFGNGTRLTVT.

This clone was picked up a small number of times. J is TRBJ1-1 and V is TRBV5-1; D gene uncertain. CDR1 is SGHRS and CDR2 is YFSETQ in the germline V gene. V lost 4 bases and J lost 4, with 8 bases in between. The CDR3 is made up of 12 amino acids. The chain's CDR3 is CASSRSGTEAFF. The CDR3 DNA follows: TGCGCCAGCAGCCGATCTGGCACTGAAGCTTTCTTT.

The chain recombines TRBV10-3 with TRBJ2-5, with 7 bases identical to TRBD1. CDR3 length: 17 amino acids. V shed 1 base and J 9 bases; nucleotides not matched to a gene: 17. The germline V gene encodes CDR1 ENHRY and CDR2 SYGVKD. DNA for the CDR3: TGTGCCATCAGTGAGTTGAGACAGGGACCCGGCCGTTCGGCCCAGTACTTC. Its protein is CAISELRQGPGRSAQYF.

CDR3 amino acids: CASGLTSYGYTF. Here the CDR3 DNA reads TGTGCTAGTGGTTTGACCTCCTATGGCTACACCTTC. The V gene is TRBV12-5, the J gene TRBJ1-2; D gene uncertain. CDR3 size: 12 residues. Trimming pared 2 bases from V and 4 bases from J, leaving 5 bases between. The germline V gene encodes CDR1 LGHNT and CDR2 FRNRAP.

The rearrangement uses TRBV27 and TRBJ1-6; 7 positions match TRBD1. There are 17 residues in the CDR3. Germline CDR1 reads MNHEY; CDR2 reads SMNVEV (reference sequence). After removal of 6 bases from V and 0 bases from J, the junction contained 8 bases not matched to a gene. The CDR3 loop reads CASRSIQGTSYNSPLHF. Written as DNA, the CDR3 is TGTGCCAGCAGAAGTATACAGGGGACCTCCTATAATTCACCCCTCCACTTT.

This chain uses TRBV5-4 with TRBJ1-2; 7 bases map to TRBD1. The CDR3 is made up of 13 amino acids. Losses at the gene ends were 2 bases for V and 7 bases for J; bases not matched to a gene: 5. The germline V gene encodes CDR1 SGHNT and CDR2 YYREEE (reference sequence). The CDR3 region is CASSLRGGFGYTF. The CDR3 DNA reads as TGTGCCAGCAGCTTAAGAGGGGGCTTTGGCTACACCTTC.

The chain carries TRBV5-1 and TRBJ2-3, with 7 nucleotides matching TRBD1. The CDR3 consists of 16 residues. V dropped 5 bases and J dropped 5; count of bases not matched to a gene: 14. The germline V gene encodes CDR1 SGHRS and CDR2 YFSETQ. As DNA, the CDR3 is TGCGCCAGCAGTCTCCTAAACAGGGGCGGTGGAGATACGCAGTATTTT. It encodes CASSLLNRGGGDTQYF.

This sequence joins TRBV5-1 and TRBJ2-6; 10 bases fit TRBD2. V lost 1 base, J lost 1 base, and 5 bases stayed unmatched. This CDR3 region has 18 residues. Germline loops: CDR1 SGHRS, CDR2 YFSETQ. The CDR3 sequence is CASSLKLAGASGANVLTF. For the CDR3, the DNA is TGCGCCAGCAGCTTGAAGCTAGCGGGGGCTTCTGGGGCCAACGTCCTGACTTTC. The full variable domain, with the rest looked up from reference TRBV5-1 and TRBJ2-6, is KAGVTQTPRYLIKTRGQQVTLSCSPISGHRSVSWYQQTPGQGLQFLFEYFSETQRNKGNFPGRFSGRQFSNSRSEMNVSTLELGDSALYLCASSLKLAGASGANVLTFGAGSRLTVL.